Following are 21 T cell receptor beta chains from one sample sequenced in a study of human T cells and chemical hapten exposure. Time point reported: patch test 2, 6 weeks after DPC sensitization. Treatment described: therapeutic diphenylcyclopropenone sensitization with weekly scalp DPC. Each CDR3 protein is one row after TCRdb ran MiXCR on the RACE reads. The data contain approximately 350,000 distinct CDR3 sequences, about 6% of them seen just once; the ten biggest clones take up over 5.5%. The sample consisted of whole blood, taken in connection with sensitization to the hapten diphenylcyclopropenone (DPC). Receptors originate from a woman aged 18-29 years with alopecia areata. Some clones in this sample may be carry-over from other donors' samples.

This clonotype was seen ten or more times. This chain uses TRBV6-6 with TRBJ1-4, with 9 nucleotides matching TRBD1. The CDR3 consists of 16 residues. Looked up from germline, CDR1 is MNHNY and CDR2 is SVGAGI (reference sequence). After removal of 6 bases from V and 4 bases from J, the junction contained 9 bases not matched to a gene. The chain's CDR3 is CASSSNLDRGNEKLFF. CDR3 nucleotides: TGTGCCAGCAGCTCAAATCTGGACAGGGGTAATGAAAAACTGTTTTTT.

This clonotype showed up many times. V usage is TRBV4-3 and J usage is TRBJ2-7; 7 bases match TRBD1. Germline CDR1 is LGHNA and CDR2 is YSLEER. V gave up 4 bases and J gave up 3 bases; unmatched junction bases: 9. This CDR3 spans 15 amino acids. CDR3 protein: CASSLRQGPDYEQYF. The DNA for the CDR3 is TGCGCCAGCAGCCTCAGACAGGGCCCTGACTACGAGCAGTACTTC.

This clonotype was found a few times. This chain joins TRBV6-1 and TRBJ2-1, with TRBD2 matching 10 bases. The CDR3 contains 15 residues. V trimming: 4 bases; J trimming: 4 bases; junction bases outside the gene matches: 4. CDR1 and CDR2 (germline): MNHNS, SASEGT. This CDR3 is CASSALAGAYNEQFF. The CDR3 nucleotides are TGTGCCAGCAGTGCTCTAGCGGGGGCTTACAATGAGCAGTTCTTC.

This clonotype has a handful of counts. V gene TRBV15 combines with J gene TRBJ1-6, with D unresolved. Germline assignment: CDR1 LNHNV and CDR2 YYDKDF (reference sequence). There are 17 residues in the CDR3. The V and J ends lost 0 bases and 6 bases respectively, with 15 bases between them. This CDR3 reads CATSRDQGGSPNSPLHF. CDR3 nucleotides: TGTGCCACCAGCAGAGATCAAGGCGGCAGCCCTAATTCACCCCTCCACTTT.

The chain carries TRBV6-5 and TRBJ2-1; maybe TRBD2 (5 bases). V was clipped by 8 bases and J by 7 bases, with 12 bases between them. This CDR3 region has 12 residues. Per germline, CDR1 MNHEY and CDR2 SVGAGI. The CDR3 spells CASGLYGNEQFF. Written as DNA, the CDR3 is TGTGCCAGCGGACTCTACGGTAATGAGCAGTTCTTC.

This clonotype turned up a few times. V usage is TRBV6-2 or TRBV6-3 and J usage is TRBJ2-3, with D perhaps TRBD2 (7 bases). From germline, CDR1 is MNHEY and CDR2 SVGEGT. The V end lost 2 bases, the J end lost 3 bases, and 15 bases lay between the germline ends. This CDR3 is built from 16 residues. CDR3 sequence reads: CASSYNRGAGTDTQYF. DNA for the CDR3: TGTGCCAGCAGTTACAATCGGGGGGCTGGTACAGATACGCAGTATTTT.

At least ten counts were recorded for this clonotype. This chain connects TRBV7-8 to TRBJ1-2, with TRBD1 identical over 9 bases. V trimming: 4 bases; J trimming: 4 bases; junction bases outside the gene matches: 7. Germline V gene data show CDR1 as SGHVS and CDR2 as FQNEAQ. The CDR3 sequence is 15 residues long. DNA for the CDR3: TGTGCCAGCAGCTGGGGGACAGGGAAGGGCTATGGCTACACCTTC. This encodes CASSWGTGKGYGYTF.

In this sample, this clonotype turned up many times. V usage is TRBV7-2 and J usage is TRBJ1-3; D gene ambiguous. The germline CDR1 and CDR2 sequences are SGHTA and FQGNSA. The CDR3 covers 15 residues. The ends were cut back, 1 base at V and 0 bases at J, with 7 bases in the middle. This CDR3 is CASSLEGFSGNTIYF. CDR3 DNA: TGTGCCAGCAGCTTAGAAGGGTTCTCTGGAAACACCATATATTTT.

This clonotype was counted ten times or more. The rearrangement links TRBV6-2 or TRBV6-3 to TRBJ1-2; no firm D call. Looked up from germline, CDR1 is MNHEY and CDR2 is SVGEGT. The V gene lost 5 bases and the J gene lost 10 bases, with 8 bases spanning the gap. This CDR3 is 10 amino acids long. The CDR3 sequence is CASSRTTYTF. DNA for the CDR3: TGTGCCAGCAGTCGGACCACCTACACCTTC.

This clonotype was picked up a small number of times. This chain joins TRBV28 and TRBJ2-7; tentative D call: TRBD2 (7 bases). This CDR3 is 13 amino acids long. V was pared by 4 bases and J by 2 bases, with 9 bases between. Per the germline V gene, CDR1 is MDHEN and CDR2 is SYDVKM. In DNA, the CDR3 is TGTGCCAGCAGTTGGGGGGGGCCCTACGAGCAGTACTTC. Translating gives CASSWGGPYEQYF. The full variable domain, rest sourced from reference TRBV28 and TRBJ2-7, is DVKVTQSSRYLVKRTGEKVFLECVQDMDHENMFWYRQDPGLGLRLIYFSYDVKMKEKGDIPEGYSVSREKKERFSLILESASTNQTSMYLCASSWGGPYEQYFGPGTRLTVT.

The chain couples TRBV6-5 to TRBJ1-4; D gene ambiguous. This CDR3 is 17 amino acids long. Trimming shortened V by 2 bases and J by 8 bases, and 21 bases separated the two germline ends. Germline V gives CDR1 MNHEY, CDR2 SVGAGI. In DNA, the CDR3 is TGTGCCAGCAGTTACGTACGCCCGGGTCAGAGAGGCGAAAAACTGTTTTTT. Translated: CASSYVRPGQRGEKLFF.

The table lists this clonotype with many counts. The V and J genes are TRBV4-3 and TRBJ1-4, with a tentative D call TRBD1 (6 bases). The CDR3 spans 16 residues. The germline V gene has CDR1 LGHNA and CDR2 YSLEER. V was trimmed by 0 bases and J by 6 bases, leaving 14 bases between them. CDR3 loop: CASSQEGGRGHEKLFF. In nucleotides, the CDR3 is TGCGCCAGCAGCCAAGAAGGTGGCAGGGGTCATGAAAAACTGTTTTTT.

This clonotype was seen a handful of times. The CDR3 coding sequence is TGTGCCAGCGGCCCCGTCCTTCAGCGGGGGGCTAACACAGATACGCAGTATTTT. Translating gives CASGPVLQRGANTDTQYF. This chain joins TRBV28 and TRBJ2-3; 9 nucleotides line up with TRBD2. This CDR3 has 18 residues. Germline CDR1 MDHEN, CDR2 SYDVKM. Unmatched junction bases numbered 17, after V lost 8 bases and J lost 2 bases.

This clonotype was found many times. In DNA form, the CDR3 reads TGTGCCAGCAGCTTAGCGCCTAGCGGGGCATTATTCCAGTTCTTC. This codes for CASSLAPSGALFQFF. V gene TRBV11-2 combines with J gene TRBJ2-1, with TRBD2 identical over 9 bases. The V gene's germline CDR1 is SGHAT and CDR2 FQNNGV. The junction had 11 bases not matched to a gene; V was cut back by 1 base and J by 13 bases. The CDR3 covers 15 residues.

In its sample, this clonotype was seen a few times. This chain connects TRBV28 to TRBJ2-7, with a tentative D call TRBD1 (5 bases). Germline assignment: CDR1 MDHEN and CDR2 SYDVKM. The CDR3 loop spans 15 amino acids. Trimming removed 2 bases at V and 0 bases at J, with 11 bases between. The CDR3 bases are TGTGCCAGCAGTTTAGCAGGGTCACGCTCCTACGAGCAGTACTTC. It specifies CASSLAGSRSYEQYF. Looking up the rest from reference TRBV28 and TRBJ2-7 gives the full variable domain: DVKVTQSSRYLVKRTGEKVFLECVQDMDHENMFWYRQDPGLGLRLIYFSYDVKMKEKGDIPEGYSVSREKKERFSLILESASTNQTSMYLCASSLAGSRSYEQYFGPGTRLTVT.

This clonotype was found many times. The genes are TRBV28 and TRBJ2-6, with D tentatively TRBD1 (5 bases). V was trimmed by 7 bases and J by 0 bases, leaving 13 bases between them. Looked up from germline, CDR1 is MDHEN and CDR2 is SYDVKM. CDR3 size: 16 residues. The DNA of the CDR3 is TGTGCCAGCATCGAAGGGGCCCTCTCTGGGGCCAACGTCCTGACTTTC. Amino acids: CASIEGALSGANVLTF.

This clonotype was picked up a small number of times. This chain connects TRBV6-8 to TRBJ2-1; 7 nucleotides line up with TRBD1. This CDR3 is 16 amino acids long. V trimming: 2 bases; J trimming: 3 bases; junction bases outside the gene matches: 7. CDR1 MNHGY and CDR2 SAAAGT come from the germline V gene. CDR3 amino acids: CASSYATGESYNEQFF. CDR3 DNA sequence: TGTGCCAGCAGTTACGCTACAGGGGAAAGCTACAATGAGCAGTTCTTC.

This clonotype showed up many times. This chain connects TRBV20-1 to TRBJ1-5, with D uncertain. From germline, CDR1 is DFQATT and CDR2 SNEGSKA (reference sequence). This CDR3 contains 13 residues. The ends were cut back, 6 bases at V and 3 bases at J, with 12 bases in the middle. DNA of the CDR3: TGCAGTGCACGCGGACTGATCAATCAGCCCCAGCATTTT. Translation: CSARGLINQPQHF.

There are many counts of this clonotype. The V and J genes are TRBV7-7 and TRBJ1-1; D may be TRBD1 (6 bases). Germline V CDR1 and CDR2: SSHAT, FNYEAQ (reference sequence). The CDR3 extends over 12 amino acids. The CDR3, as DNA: TGTGCTAGCTGGGGGCAGAACACTGAAGCTTTCTTT. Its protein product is CASWGQNTEAFF.

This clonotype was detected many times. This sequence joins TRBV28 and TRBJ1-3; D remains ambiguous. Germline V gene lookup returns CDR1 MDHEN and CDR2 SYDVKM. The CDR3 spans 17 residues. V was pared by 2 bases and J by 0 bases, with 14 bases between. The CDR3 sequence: CASSLVISVLSGNTIYF. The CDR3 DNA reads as TGTGCCAGCAGTTTAGTAATTTCGGTCCTCTCTGGAAACACCATATATTTT. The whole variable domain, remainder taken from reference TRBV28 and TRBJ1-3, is DVKVTQSSRYLVKRTGEKVFLECVQDMDHENMFWYRQDPGLGLRLIYFSYDVKMKEKGDIPEGYSVSREKKERFSLILESASTNQTSMYLCASSLVISVLSGNTIYFGEGSWLTVV.

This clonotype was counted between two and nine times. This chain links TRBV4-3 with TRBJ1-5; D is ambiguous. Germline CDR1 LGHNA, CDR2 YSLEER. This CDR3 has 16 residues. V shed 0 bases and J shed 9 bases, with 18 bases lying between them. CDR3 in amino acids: CASSQDYEPPARPQHF. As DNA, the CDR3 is TGCGCCAGCAGCCAAGATTACGAGCCGCCGGCCAGGCCCCAGCATTTT.